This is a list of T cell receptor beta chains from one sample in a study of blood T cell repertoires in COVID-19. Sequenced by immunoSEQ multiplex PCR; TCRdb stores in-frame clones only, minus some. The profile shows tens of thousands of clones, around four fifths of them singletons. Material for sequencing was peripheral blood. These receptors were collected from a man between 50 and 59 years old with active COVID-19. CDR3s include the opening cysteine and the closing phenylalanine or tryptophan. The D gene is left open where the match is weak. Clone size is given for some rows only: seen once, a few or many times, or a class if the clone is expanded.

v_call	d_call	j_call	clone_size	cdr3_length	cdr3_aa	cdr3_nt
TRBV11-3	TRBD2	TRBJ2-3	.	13	CASRGGFTDTQYF	TGTGCCAGCAGGGGGGGGTTCACAGATACGCAGTATTTT
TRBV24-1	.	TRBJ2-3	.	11	CATSDGGSQYF	TGTGCCACCAGTGATGGGGGGTCGCAGTATTTT
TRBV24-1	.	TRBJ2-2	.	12	CATSQYTGELFF	TGTGCCACCAGTCAATACACCGGGGAGCTGTTTTTT
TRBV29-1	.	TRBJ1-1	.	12	CSVCTVNTEAFF	TGCAGCGTTTGTACGGTGAACACTGAAGCTTTCTTT
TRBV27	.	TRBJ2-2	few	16	CASSLGSTGYTGELFF	TGTGCCAGCAGTTTGGGTAGTACCGGGTACACCGGGGAGCTGTTTTTT
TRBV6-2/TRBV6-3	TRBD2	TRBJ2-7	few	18	CASSYFPLRTSGGREQYF	TGTGCCAGCAGTTACTTCCCGTTGCGGACTAGCGGGGGCCGCGAGCAGTACTTC
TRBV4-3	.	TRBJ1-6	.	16	CASSRDYSLGSSPLHF	TGCGCCAGCAGCCGCGACTACAGCTTGGGTAGTTCACCCCTCCACTTT
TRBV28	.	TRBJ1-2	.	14	CASTSAGANYGYTF	TGTGCCAGCACGTCTGCAGGCGCTAACTATGGCTACACCTTC
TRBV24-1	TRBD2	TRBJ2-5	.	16	CAGMRTSGAPQETQYF	TGTGCCGGAATGCGGACTAGCGGGGCCCCCCAAGAGACCCAGTACTTC
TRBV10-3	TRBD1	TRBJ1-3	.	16	CAISDQTRDRVNTIYF	TGTGCCATCAGTGACCAAACGAGGGACAGGGTGAACACCATATATTTT
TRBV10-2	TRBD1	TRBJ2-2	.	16	CASSRTGGAGSGELFF	TGCGCCAGCAGCCGTACAGGGGGCGCAGGCTCCGGGGAGCTGTTTTTT
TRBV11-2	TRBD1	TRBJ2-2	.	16	CASSRTGTVNTGELFF	TGTGCCAGCAGCCGTACCGGGACAGTGAACACCGGGGAGCTGTTTTTT
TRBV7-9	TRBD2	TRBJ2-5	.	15	CASSEWAGGQETQYF	TGTGCCAGCAGCGAATGGGCGGGGGGCCAAGAGACCCAGTACTTC
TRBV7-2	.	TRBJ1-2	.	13	CASTKGQGHGYTF	TGTGCCAGCACCAAGGGGCAAGGTCATGGCTACACCTTC
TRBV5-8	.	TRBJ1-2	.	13	CASSERFRYGYTF	TGTGCCAGCAGCGAACGGTTCCGCTATGGCTACACCTTC
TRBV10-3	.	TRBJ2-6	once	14	CAISEGAQANVLTF	TGTGCCATCAGTGAGGGGGCTCAGGCCAACGTCCTGACTTTC
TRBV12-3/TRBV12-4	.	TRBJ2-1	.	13	CASSSYGYNEQFF	TGTGCCAGCAGTTCATACGGCTACAATGAGCAGTTCTTC
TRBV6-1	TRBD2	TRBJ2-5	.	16	CASSEIAGLGRETQYF	TGTGCCAGCAGCGAAATAGCGGGACTGGGTCGAGAGACCCAGTACTTC
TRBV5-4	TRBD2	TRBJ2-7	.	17	CASSLGTSGGLPYEQYF	TGTGCCAGCAGCCTGGGGACTAGCGGGGGGCTTCCCTACGAGCAGTACTTC
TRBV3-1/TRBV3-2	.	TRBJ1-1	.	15	CASSQFTTGNTEAFF	TGTGCCAGCAGCCAATTCACGACGGGGAACACTGAAGCTTTCTTT
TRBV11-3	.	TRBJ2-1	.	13	CASSLAGTNEQFF	TGTGCCAGCAGCTTAGCAGGAACGAATGAGCAGTTCTTC
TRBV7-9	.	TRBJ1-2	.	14	CASSLRSPNYGYTF	TGTGCCAGCAGCTTACGCAGTCCTAACTATGGCTACACCTTC
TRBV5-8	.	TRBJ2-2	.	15	CASRTVGVNTGELFF	TGTGCCAGCAGGACAGTAGGGGTCAACACCGGGGAGCTGTTTTTT
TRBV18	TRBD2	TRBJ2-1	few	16	CASSPLGLAGSNEQFF	TGTGCCAGCTCACCACTTGGACTAGCGGGGAGCAATGAGCAGTTCTTC
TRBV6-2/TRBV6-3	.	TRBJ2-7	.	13	CASSQSSYHEQYF	TGTGCCAGCAGCCAGTCTAGTTACCACGAGCAGTACTTC
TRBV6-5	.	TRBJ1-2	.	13	CASSYGGPYGYTF	TGTGCCAGCAGTTATGGGGGCCCATATGGCTACACCTTC
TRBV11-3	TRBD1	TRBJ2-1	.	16	CASSPTETGGYNEQFF	TGTGCCAGCAGCCCCACGGAGACAGGGGGTTACAATGAGCAGTTCTTC
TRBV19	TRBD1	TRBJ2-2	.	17	CASSMGMGQGWTGELFF	TGTGCCAGTAGTATGGGTATGGGACAGGGTTGGACCGGGGAGCTGTTTTTT
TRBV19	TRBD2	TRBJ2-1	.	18	CASSPLAGVHFSYNEQFF	TGTGCCAGTAGTCCCCTAGCGGGGGTCCATTTCTCCTACAATGAGCAGTTCTTC
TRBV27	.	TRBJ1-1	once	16	CASSLIPTGGVIEAFF	TGTGCCAGCAGTTTAATTCCCACGGGGGGGGTAATTGAAGCTTTCTTT
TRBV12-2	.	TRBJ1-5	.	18	CASRLGLQPVYSNQPQHF	TGTGCAAGTCGTCTAGGACTGCAACCAGTATATAGCAATCAGCCCCAGCATTTT
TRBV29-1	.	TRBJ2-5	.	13	CSVARTVQETQYF	TGCAGCGTTGCCCGGACAGTCCAAGAGACCCAGTACTTC
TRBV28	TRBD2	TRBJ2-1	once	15	CASSSLSGGADEQFF	TGTGCCAGCAGTAGCCTTAGCGGGGGGGCGGATGAGCAGTTCTTC
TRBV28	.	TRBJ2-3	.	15	CASRPASENTDTQYF	TGTGCCAGCAGACCGGCTAGCGAAAACACAGATACGCAGTATTTT
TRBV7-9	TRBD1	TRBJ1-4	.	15	CASSFGQGLDEKLFF	TGTGCCAGCAGCTTCGGACAGGGCCTGGATGAAAAACTGTTTTTT
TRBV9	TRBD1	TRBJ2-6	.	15	CASSVGTGGANVLTF	TGTGCCAGCAGCGTAGGGACAGGGGGGGCCAACGTCCTGACTTTC
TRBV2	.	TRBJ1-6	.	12	CASSDHSSPLHF	TGTGCCAGCAGTGACCACTCTTCACCCCTCCACTTT
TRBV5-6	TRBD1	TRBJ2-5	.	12	CASSDRVETQYF	TGTGCCAGCAGCGACAGGGTTGAGACCCAGTACTTC
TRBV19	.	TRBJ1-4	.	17	CASSRGQRGRRREKLFF	TGTGCCAGTAGTAGAGGACAAAGGGGGAGACGTCGGGAAAAACTGTTTTTT
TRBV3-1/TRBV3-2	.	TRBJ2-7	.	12	CASSQVADEQYF	TGTGCCAGCAGCCAAGTTGCGGACGAGCAGTACTTC
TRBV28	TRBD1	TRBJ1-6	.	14	CASRPGTANSPLHF	TGTGCCAGCAGACCTGGGACAGCAAATTCACCCCTCCACTTT